The clone carrying this T cell receptor beta chain was seen at least ten times. Antigen specificity is unknown. The data originate from a study of T cells in Graves' hyperthyroidism and ophthalmopathy. Whole-study findings and limits: With a median lead of about 6.9 months before onset, the model predicted ophthalmopathy.

The CDR3 has 17 residues. The germline CDR1 and CDR2 sequences are SGHAT and FQDESV (reference sequence). V dropped 5 bases and J dropped 2; count of bases not matched to a gene: 5. Patients counted as stable if ophthalmopathy did not develop within 18 months. Each patient was aged 18 to 65 and had newly diagnosed hyperthyroidism of under 2 months' duration. On the basis of clinical symptoms, serum thyroxine and TRAb, thyroid ultrasound and orbital computed tomography, diagnoses were made. RNA transcripts yielded amplified TCR beta CDR3 regions. The HTBI primer set drove a first-round RT-PCR of the TCR CDR3. TCRdb reprocessed the multiplex PCR reads with MiXCR, giving one entry per CDR3 protein. The sample comprises some 620,000 distinct CDR3 sequences, about a sixth of which are singletons, and over 3.5% rests with the top ten.

This sequence was found in a woman between 25 and 40 years old with Graves' hyperthyroidism. The chain recombines TRBV11-1 with TRBJ2-3; 15 bases align to TRBD2. The sequenced sample was blood. The chain's CDR3 is CASSKGTSGGFTDTQYF. The CDR3 region has the DNA TGTGCCAGCAGCAAGGGGACTAGCGGGGGGTTCACAGATACGCAGTATTTT.